The clone carrying this T cell receptor beta chain was found a few times. There were TCR beta CDR3 regions amplified from RNA transcripts. First-round RT-PCR targeting the TCR CDR3 was performed with the HTBI primer set. MiXCR, run by TCRdb on the multiplex PCR reads, gives a single entry per CDR3 protein. Of around 560,000 distinct CDR3 sequences detected, 15% to 20% appear once; the ten largest clones hold 15% to 20%. CDR1 and CDR2 from the germline V gene are LNHDA and SQIVND (reference sequence). V dropped 7 bases and J dropped 2 bases, with 13 bases sitting between them. The CDR3 has 14 amino acids. These data are taken from a study of T cells in Graves' hyperthyroidism and ophthalmopathy.

Sequenced sample: blood. This receptor was obtained from a woman younger than 35 with Graves' hyperthyroidism. The rearrangement joins TRBV19 to TRBJ2-3; the D gene is possibly TRBD1 (6 bases). Here the CDR3 reads CASTRTADTDTQYF. The CDR3 DNA reads TGTGCCAGTACCCGGACAGCTGACACAGATACGCAGTATTTT.